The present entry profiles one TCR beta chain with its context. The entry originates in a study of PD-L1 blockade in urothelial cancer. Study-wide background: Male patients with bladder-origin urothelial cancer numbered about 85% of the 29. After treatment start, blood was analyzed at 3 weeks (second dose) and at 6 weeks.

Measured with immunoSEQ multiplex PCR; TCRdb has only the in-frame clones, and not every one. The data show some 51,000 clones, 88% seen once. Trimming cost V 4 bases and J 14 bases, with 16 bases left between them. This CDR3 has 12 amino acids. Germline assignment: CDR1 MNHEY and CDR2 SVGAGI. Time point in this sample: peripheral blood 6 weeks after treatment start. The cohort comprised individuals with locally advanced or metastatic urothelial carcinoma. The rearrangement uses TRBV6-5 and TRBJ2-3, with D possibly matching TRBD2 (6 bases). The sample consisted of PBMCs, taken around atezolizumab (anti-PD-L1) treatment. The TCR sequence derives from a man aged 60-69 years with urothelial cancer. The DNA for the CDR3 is TGTGCCAGCAGTTTGAGAGGGACTGGTTGGTATTTT. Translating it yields CASSLRGTGWYF.